This TCR beta chain was profiled in a study of T cell changes during pregnancy in multiple sclerosis. Measured with immunoSEQ multiplex PCR; TCRdb has only the in-frame clones, and not every one. The table includes roughly 49,000 clones, more than 85% detected once. This CDR3 is 14 amino acids long. The germline V gene encodes CDR1 KGHSH and CDR2 LQKENI. Trimming left V 2 bases short and J 9 bases short, with 13 bases between. The chain uses TRBV18 and TRBJ2-2; D perhaps matches TRBD1 (6 bases). The clonotype was recovered from a female donor with multiple sclerosis, enrolled in a pregnancy study. The specimen comprised peripheral blood, sampled after pregnancy. CDR3 amino acids: CASSPLLGARELFF. For the CDR3, the DNA is TGTGCCAGCTCACCATTGCTGGGGGCGAGGGAGCTGTTTTTT.